These 19 T cell receptor beta chains originate from one sample sequenced in a study of cytomegalovirus exposure and HLA in healthy donors. Assay: immunoSEQ multiplex PCR; the TCRdb copy retains only in-frame clones and omits some. This table holds around 300,000 clones, 86% found once. Sequences were obtained from PBMCs. The receptors were sampled from a woman between 18 and 30 years old in good health and CMV-seronegative.

J is TRBJ1-1 and V is TRBV11-2, with 8 nucleotides matching TRBD1. The CDR3 loop spans 15 amino acids. V dropped 4 bases and J dropped 1; count of bases not matched to a gene: 5. The germline CDR1 and CDR2 sequences are SGHAT and FQNNGV. The CDR3 reads CASSSGGTGNTEAFF. In nucleotides, the CDR3 is TGTGCCAGCAGCTCAGGGGGGACAGGGAACACTGAAGCTTTCTTT.

V gene TRBV5-1 combines with J gene TRBJ2-7; 9 positions match TRBD1. The germline CDR1 and CDR2 sequences are SGHRS and YFSETQ. CDR3 length: 14 residues. V lost 4 bases and J lost 5; bases outside the gene matches: 7. The CDR3: CASSLGQGPNEQYF. The CDR3, as DNA: TGCGCCAGCAGCCTGGGACAGGGTCCCAACGAGCAGTACTTC.

The chain's CDR3 is CASSSILGNEQFF. The CDR3 DNA reads TGCGCCAGCAGCTCGATACTAGGGAATGAGCAGTTCTTC. The chain links TRBV5-1 to TRBJ2-1; D is possibly TRBD2 (5 bases). CDR3 length: 13 residues. V shed 3 bases and J shed 7 bases, with 11 bases lying between them. Germline V lookup: CDR1 SGHRS, CDR2 YFSETQ.

The gene calls are TRBV19 and TRBJ2-3, with 9 bases identical to TRBD2. Germline V lookup: CDR1 LNHDA, CDR2 SQIVND (reference sequence). The CDR3 is 13 amino acids. Trimming took 8 bases from V and 1 from J; bases not matched to a gene: 1. The CDR3 loop reads CASERGGTDTQYF. In DNA, the CDR3 is TGTGCCAGTGAGCGGGGGGGCACAGATACGCAGTATTTT.

J is TRBJ1-1 and V is TRBV2; 7 positions match TRBD1. Germline lookup yields CDR1 SNHLY and CDR2 FYNNEI. The J segment lost 4 bases and the V segment lost 9 bases, leaving 5 bases of the junction unmatched. The CDR3 loop spans 12 amino acids. The CDR3 nucleotides are TGTGCCAGTAACTCAGGGGGCACTGAAGCTTTCTTT. This encodes CASNSGGTEAFF.

The rearrangement joins TRBV9 to TRBJ2-7, with 8 positions matching TRBD2. Germline V gene sequence: CDR1 SGDLS, CDR2 YYNGEE. The V gene end was trimmed by 0 bases and the J gene end by 0 bases; junction bases not matched to a gene: 5. The CDR3 length is 16 residues. As DNA, the CDR3 is TGTGCCAGCAGCGTAGGGGGTAGCGGGGTCTCCTACGAGCAGTACTTC. Its protein product is CASSVGGSGVSYEQYF.

The J gene is TRBJ2-1, the V gene TRBV5-1; 10 bases agree with TRBD2. After removal of 1 base from V and 8 bases from J, the junction contained 3 bases not matched to a gene. From germline, CDR1 is SGHRS and CDR2 YFSETQ. This CDR3 has 14 amino acids. The CDR3 coding sequence is TGCGCCAGCAGCTTGCTAGCGGGGGAACATGAGCAGTTCTTC. Translation gives CASSLLAGEHEQFF.

The rearrangement uses TRBV4-1 and TRBJ2-7; the D gene is possibly TRBD2 (5 bases). Germline V gene sequence: CDR1 MGHRA, CDR2 YSYEKL. CDR3 length: 15 residues. Deletions cut 0 bases from V and 2 bases from J, with 11 bases between. The DNA for the CDR3 is TGCGCCAGCAGCCAAGACCGCTTGAGGGCCTACGAGCAGTACTTC. This gives the protein CASSQDRLRAYEQYF.

CDR3 region: CASSHLSASGNTGELFF. The CDR3 region has the DNA TGTGCCAGCAGCCACCTCTCCGCATCGGGGAACACCGGGGAGCTGTTTTTT. The J gene is TRBJ2-2, the V gene TRBV7-6; D is ambiguous. Germline V CDR1 and CDR2: SGHVS, FNYEAQ. The CDR3 is 17 amino acids. The ends were cut back, 5 bases at V and 1 base at J, with 17 bases in the middle.

The chain has TRBV4-3 and TRBJ2-5; 13 bases match TRBD2. The CDR3 totals 14 residues. After removal of 4 bases from V and 9 bases from J, the junction contained 5 bases not matched to a gene. The germline gives CDR1 LGHNA, CDR2 YSLEER. CDR3 DNA: TGCGCCAGCAGCCCTCTACTAGCGGGGGGGCCCCAGTACTTC. Residues: CASSPLLAGGPQYF.

CDR3 sequence: CASTPGGQGNGYTF. The CDR3 DNA sequence: TGCGCCAGCACCCCGGGGGGACAGGGGAATGGCTACACCTTC. The chain recombines TRBV5-1 with TRBJ1-2, with 10 bases lining up with TRBD1. CDR1 and CDR2 from the germline V gene are SGHRS and YFSETQ. This CDR3 is built from 14 residues. After removal of 6 bases from V and 6 bases from J, the junction contained 8 bases not matched to a gene.

The chain combines TRBV13 with TRBJ2-1; D call uncertain. V lost 1 base, J lost 7 bases, and 11 bases lay in between. Germline assignment: CDR1 PRHDT and CDR2 FYEKMQ (reference sequence). The CDR3 runs to 14 residues. CDR3 region: CASSLAASRNEQFF. Written as DNA, the CDR3 is TGTGCCAGCAGCTTAGCGGCCAGCAGGAATGAGCAGTTCTTC.

The chain is built from TRBV6-5 and TRBJ2-4, with a possible D match to TRBD1 (7 bases). Trimming pared 5 bases from V and 3 bases from J, leaving 14 bases between. The length of the CDR3 is 15 residues. Per the germline V gene, CDR1 is MNHEY and CDR2 is SVGAGI. The CDR3 nucleotides read TGTGCCAGCAGTAACCAGGGGGGAGGCAAAAACATTCAGTACTTC. Translated: CASSNQGGGKNIQYF.

The rearrangement links TRBV21-1 to TRBJ2-2; TRBD2 is the table's D call, not checked against the DNA. TRBV21-1 is marked as a pseudogene. This CDR3 is 18 amino acids long. This chain's CDR3 is CASSKVSGGARGTGELFF. The CDR3 DNA is TGTGCCAGCAGCAAAGTTAGCGGGGGGGCCAGGGGCACCGGGGAGCTGTTTTTT.

In this sample, this clone turned up once. This CDR3 is CASSLSLGGVYNEQFF. In DNA form, the CDR3 reads TGTGCCAGCAGTTTATCGCTGGGCGGGGTATACAATGAGCAGTTCTTC. The chain couples TRBV27 to TRBJ2-1, with D possibly matching TRBD2 (6 bases). CDR3 length: 16 residues. Trimming cost V 0 bases and J 4 bases, with 13 bases left between them. Germline V gene lookup returns CDR1 MNHEY and CDR2 SMNVEV (reference sequence).

The V and J genes are TRBV27 and TRBJ2-7; 8 nucleotides line up with TRBD1. The length of the CDR3 is 17 residues. The germline gives CDR1 MNHEY, CDR2 SMNVEV (reference sequence). V lost 1 base, J lost 0 bases, and 8 bases stayed unmatched. CDR3 coding DNA: TGTGCCAGCAGTTTATTGGCAGGGGGCCCTAGCTCCTACGAGCAGTACTTC. Protein: CASSLLAGGPSSYEQYF.

The J gene is TRBJ2-5, the V gene TRBV2; no clear D gene. The V end lost 6 bases, the J end lost 2 bases, and 7 bases lay between the germline ends. The CDR3 spans 12 residues. Germline CDR1 is SNHLY and CDR2 is FYNNEI. The CDR3 DNA follows: TGTGCCAGCAGGATAGTTCAAGAGACCCAGTACTTC. It specifies CASRIVQETQYF.

This chain connects TRBV13 to TRBJ2-7; 7 bases are shared with TRBD2. The germline V gene encodes CDR1 PRHDT and CDR2 FYEKMQ (reference sequence). This CDR3 region has 14 residues. V was pared by 5 bases and J by 3 bases, with 7 bases of the junction left unmatched. The chain's CDR3 is CASSRDYFSYEQYF. CDR3 DNA sequence: TGTGCCAGCAGCCGGGACTATTTCAGCTACGAGCAGTACTTC. The whole variable domain, filled in from reference TRBV13 and TRBJ2-7, reads AAGVIQSPRHLIKEKRETATLKCYPIPRHDTVYWYQQGPGQDPQFLISFYEKMQSDKGSIPDRFSAQQFSDYHSELNMSSLELGDSALYFCASSRDYFSYEQYFGPGTRLTVT.

The chain recombines TRBV5-1 with TRBJ2-1, with D perhaps matching TRBD1 (5 bases). V was trimmed by 2 bases and J by 4 bases, leaving 10 bases between them. Looked up from germline, CDR1 is SGHRS and CDR2 is YFSETQ. The CDR3 consists of 14 residues. The CDR3 here is CASSFQGLYNEQFF. CDR3 DNA sequence: TGCGCCAGCAGCTTCCAGGGCCTTTACAATGAGCAGTTCTTC.